The 27 T cell receptor beta chains below all came from one sample that was sequenced in a study of T cell responses to AZD1222 COVID-19 vaccine. Sequencing used immunoSEQ multiplex PCR; TCRdb keeps in-frame clones, though not all of them. This table has approximately 270,000 clones, roughly 93% appearing once. The sample consisted of peripheral blood, taken 28 days after the second AZD1222 dose. These receptors originate from an adult who received the AZD1222 COVID-19 vaccine.

V and J are TRBV28 and TRBJ1-5; the match to TRBD1 covers 8 bases. V was clipped by 6 bases and J by 5 bases; unmatched bases: 9. Per germline, CDR1 MDHEN and CDR2 SYDVKM. The CDR3 is made up of 15 amino acids. The CDR3 DNA reads as TGTGCCAGCAGGCCTCAGACAGGGGCACATCAGCCCCAGCATTTT. Translated, it gives CASRPQTGAHQPQHF.

The chain recombines TRBV28 with TRBJ2-2, with 8 bases that match TRBD1. V gave up 3 bases and J gave up 1 base; unmatched junction bases: 10. Germline CDR1 is MDHEN and CDR2 is SYDVKM. This CDR3 comprises 18 residues. The CDR3 DNA reads TGTGCCAGCAGTTTGCTGACTTACAGGGGGGTGAACACCGGGGAGCTGTTTTTT. This translates into CASSLLTYRGVNTGELFF. Full variable domain (outside the CDR3, taken from reference TRBV28 and TRBJ2-2): DVKVTQSSRYLVKRTGEKVFLECVQDMDHENMFWYRQDPGLGLRLIYFSYDVKMKEKGDIPEGYSVSREKKERFSLILESASTNQTSMYLCASSLLTYRGVNTGELFFGEGSRLTVL.

The rearrangement joins TRBV3-1 (or the pseudogene TRBV3-2) to TRBJ2-7; D possibly corresponds to TRBD2 (5 bases). The CDR3 has 13 amino acids. The germline V gene encodes CDR1 LGHDT and CDR2 YNNKEL (reference sequence). The V end lost 1 base, the J end lost 6 bases, and 10 bases lay between the germline ends. The CDR3 loop reads CASSQVSGFEQYF. The CDR3 DNA reads TGTGCCAGCAGCCAAGTGTCGGGGTTCGAGCAGTACTTC.

The CDR3 DNA sequence: TGTGCCAGCAGAACGACAGGGCCCACCGGGGAGCTGTTTTTT. Translated: CASRTTGPTGELFF. The chain carries TRBV27 and TRBJ2-2; 7 bases agree with TRBD1. This CDR3 has 14 residues. V dropped 6 bases and J dropped 4; count of bases not matched to a gene: 5. Germline V gene sequence: CDR1 MNHEY, CDR2 SMNVEV (reference sequence).

The chain couples TRBV7-2 to TRBJ2-1; 7 bases align to TRBD1. The CDR3 extends over 12 amino acids. Trimming took 8 bases from V and 12 from J; bases not matched to a gene: 10. Per the germline V gene, CDR1 is SGHTA and CDR2 is FQGNSA. The CDR3 DNA follows: TGTGCCAGCCGGACAGGAGGTTGGGTGCAGTTCTTC. Its protein is CASRTGGWVQFF.

Concerning this clone itself: A junction end diverges from the germline sequence, so it may reflect a read error. The chain employs TRBV28 and TRBJ1-5; the match to TRBD1 covers 8 bases. Germline values: CDR1 MDHEN, CDR2 SYDVKM. The CDR3 has 17 amino acids. The CDR3 nucleotides are TGTGCCAGCAGTTTGGGGTTGGGGACAGGTAGCGATCAGCCCCAGCATTTT. Translation: CASSLGLGTGSDQPQHF.

This chain connects TRBV5-1 to TRBJ2-2, with 10 bases fitting TRBD2. This CDR3 region has 16 residues. V was clipped by 4 bases and J by 4 bases; unmatched bases: 7. CDR1 and CDR2 from the germline V gene are SGHRS and YFSETQ. CDR3 region: CASSTLTSGPTGELFF. CDR3 nucleotide sequence: TGCGCCAGCAGCACGCTGACTAGCGGGCCCACCGGGGAGCTGTTTTTT. Complete variable domain (other parts from reference TRBV5-1 and TRBJ2-2): KAGVTQTPRYLIKTRGQQVTLSCSPISGHRSVSWYQQTPGQGLQFLFEYFSETQRNKGNFPGRFSGRQFSNSRSEMNVSTLELGDSALYLCASSTLTSGPTGELFFGEGSRLTVL.

This clone appeared a single time. The chain joins TRBV5-4 to TRBJ2-7; D is ambiguous. The CDR3 is made up of 11 amino acids. Trimming removed 3 bases from V and 6 bases from J, with 7 bases in between. Germline V gene lookup returns CDR1 SGHNT and CDR2 YYREEE (reference sequence). The CDR3, as DNA: TGTGCCAGCAGCTACCAGCGCGAGCAGTACTTC. Residues: CASSYQREQYF.

This clone came up once. The CDR3 bases are TGTGCCAGCAGCCAAGGGGGACAGTTATTCACAGATACGCAGTATTTT. It translates to CASSQGGQLFTDTQYF. The rearrangement uses TRBV3-1 (or the pseudogene TRBV3-2) and TRBJ2-3; 7 positions agree with TRBD1. V trimming: 1 base; J trimming: 2 bases; junction bases outside the gene matches: 6. Germline CDR1 reads LGHDT; CDR2 reads YNNKEL (reference sequence). The CDR3 sequence is 16 residues long.

DNA of the CDR3: TGTGCCATCACCGAGGGGGGGGGAGAAAAACTGTTTTTT. It translates to CAITEGGGEKLFF. The V gene is TRBV10-3, the J gene TRBJ1-4; weak D call: TRBD1 (6 bases). CDR1 is ENHRY and CDR2 is SYGVKD in the germline V gene. Trimming took off 7 bases at V and 8 bases at J, with 14 bases between the two ends. The CDR3 is 13 residues long.

V usage is TRBV2 and J usage is TRBJ1-2; tentative D call: TRBD1 (5 bases). Looked up from germline, CDR1 is SNHLY and CDR2 is FYNNEI. The CDR3 consists of 14 residues. Trimming pared 4 bases from V and 8 bases from J, leaving 17 bases between. The CDR3 DNA follows: TGTGCCAGCAGTGCCTTATTTGGGGGGGACGGCTACACCTTC. This codes for CASSALFGGDGYTF.

The CDR3 coding sequence is TGTGCCAGCAGCTTCCAGCGAGGGGGAGTGGTAGAGACCCAGTACTTC. Its translation is CASSFQRGGVVETQYF. This chain links TRBV7-9 with TRBJ2-5; D is perhaps TRBD1 (6 bases). Germline V gives CDR1 SEHNR, CDR2 FQNEAQ (reference sequence). The CDR3 covers 16 residues. Trimming took off 3 bases at V and 4 bases at J, with 18 bases between the two ends.

This clone was seen once. J is TRBJ2-7 and V is TRBV10-2; TRBD2 matches 8 bases. The germline CDR1 and CDR2 sequences are WSHSY and SAAADI. CDR3 length: 16 residues. V lost 3 bases and J lost 3; bases outside the gene matches: 10. The CDR3 region is CASSDGGSGRGYEQYF. The CDR3 DNA reads TGCGCCAGCAGTGACGGAGGGAGCGGGAGAGGCTACGAGCAGTACTTC.

This chain links TRBV28 with TRBJ2-1; D perhaps matches TRBD2 (7 bases). Trimming took off 6 bases at V and 2 bases at J, with 17 bases between the two ends. Germline-derived CDR1 and CDR2 are MDHEN and SYDVKM. This CDR3 has 16 amino acids. The CDR3 DNA follows: TGTGCCAGCAGAAAAGGGGGGGGAAGAACCTACAATGAGCAGTTCTTC. Its protein product is CASRKGGGRTYNEQFF. The complete variable domain, with remaining parts taken from reference TRBV28 and TRBJ2-1, reads DVKVTQSSRYLVKRTGEKVFLECVQDMDHENMFWYRQDPGLGLRLIYFSYDVKMKEKGDIPEGYSVSREKKERFSLILESASTNQTSMYLCASRKGGGRTYNEQFFGPGTRLTVL.

The rearrangement uses TRBV3-1 (or the pseudogene TRBV3-2) and TRBJ1-3, with TRBD1 as a possible D gene (6 bases). The V gene lost 4 bases and the J gene lost 0 bases, with 13 bases spanning the gap. The germline V gene encodes CDR1 LGHDT and CDR2 YNNKEL (reference sequence). This CDR3 comprises 16 residues. The CDR3 sequence: CASSPSTGLSGNTIYF. As DNA, the CDR3 is TGTGCCAGCAGCCCTTCGACAGGTCTCTCTGGAAACACCATATATTTT.

V usage is TRBV23-1 and J usage is TRBJ2-4, with D hard to call. TRBV23-1 falls under the ORF class, with uncertain function. Trimming took off 6 bases at V and 3 bases at J, with 27 bases between the two ends. The CDR3 contains 19 residues. The CDR3 is CASSVHVDAPVGGKNIQYF. The CDR3 DNA sequence: TGCGCCAGCAGCGTTCACGTGGACGCCCCCGTTGGTGGCAAAAACATTCAGTACTTC.

The DNA of the CDR3 is TGTGCCAGCAGCTTTGGCGGGGTCGGGACCCAGTACTTC. It encodes CASSFGGVGTQYF. This chain links TRBV11-1 with TRBJ2-5; possibly TRBD2 for D (6 bases). The length of the CDR3 is 13 residues. Germline V gene data show CDR1 as SGHAT and CDR2 as FQDESV (reference sequence). The V end lost 3 bases, the J end lost 7 bases, and 12 bases lay between the germline ends.

The chain joins TRBV20-1 to TRBJ2-7; D is possibly TRBD2 (5 bases). Trimming took off 5 bases at V and 3 bases at J, with 8 bases between the two ends. CDR3 length: 11 amino acids. CDR1 DFQATT and CDR2 SNEGSKA come from the germline V gene (reference sequence). CDR3 amino acids: CSAPSLYEQYF. As DNA, the CDR3 is TGCAGTGCTCCTAGCCTCTACGAGCAGTACTTC.

The CDR3 bases are TGCGCCAGCCGACTTGAAGGGGGGGAGACCCAGTACTTC. This gives the protein CASRLEGGETQYF. This chain connects TRBV5-1 to TRBJ2-5; D possibly matches TRBD1 or TRBD2 (6 bases each). CDR3 length: 13 residues. Germline CDR1 is SGHRS and CDR2 is YFSETQ. V lost 7 bases and J 5 bases, leaving 15 bases between the germline ends. The full variable domain, with the rest looked up from reference TRBV5-1 and TRBJ2-5, is KAGVTQTPRYLIKTRGQQVTLSCSPISGHRSVSWYQQTPGQGLQFLFEYFSETQRNKGNFPGRFSGRQFSNSRSEMNVSTLELGDSALYLCASRLEGGETQYFGPGTRLLVL.

The rearrangement joins TRBV11-2 to TRBJ2-2, with TRBD1 identical over 8 bases. The CDR3 spans 17 residues. Germline values: CDR1 SGHAT, CDR2 FQNNGV. V was clipped by 0 bases and J by 2 bases; unmatched bases: 5. CDR3 amino acids: CASSLDGQGRNTGELFF. The CDR3 bases are TGTGCCAGCAGCTTAGATGGACAGGGACGAAACACCGGGGAGCTGTTTTTT.

The chain couples TRBV27 to TRBJ2-7, with TRBD1 matching 9 bases. The ends lost 5 bases at V and 2 bases at J; junction bases unmatched: 7. CDR1 and CDR2 from the germline V gene are MNHEY and SMNVEV (reference sequence). CDR3 size: 15 residues. The CDR3 region is CASSTAGTGPYEQYF. For the CDR3, the DNA is TGTGCCAGCAGTACCGCCGGGACAGGGCCCTACGAGCAGTACTTC.

The V gene is TRBV2, the J gene TRBJ1-6; D gene uncertain. The CDR3 totals 15 residues. Trimming left V 6 bases short and J 10 bases short, with 19 bases between. The germline V gene has CDR1 SNHLY and CDR2 FYNNEI. The CDR3 DNA sequence: TGTGCCAGCAGAGCAAACGGGCCCCGTCTCTCACCCCTCCACTTT. Its protein product is CASRANGPRLSPLHF.

V usage is TRBV9 and J usage is TRBJ1-5; tentatively, D is TRBD1 (5 bases). With 0 bases removed from V and 7 bases from J, the gap between germline ends came to 11 bases. The CDR3 loop spans 14 amino acids. Germline values: CDR1 SGDLS, CDR2 YYNGEE. The CDR3 reads CASSVEGREQPQHF. The CDR3 region has the DNA TGTGCCAGCAGCGTAGAGGGCAGGGAACAGCCCCAGCATTTT.

The chain employs TRBV10-1 and TRBJ2-2; D not resolved. This CDR3 contains 14 residues. Germline assignment: CDR1 WNHNN and CDR2 SYGVQD (reference sequence). Trimming removed 6 bases from V and 5 bases from J, with 13 bases in between. The chain's CDR3 is CASRGQARTGELFF. In nucleotides, the CDR3 is TGCGCCAGCAGGGGCCAGGCGCGGACCGGGGAGCTGTTTTTT.

The chain employs TRBV6-6 and TRBJ1-4; D is ambiguous. From germline, CDR1 is MNHNY and CDR2 SVGAGI (reference sequence). This CDR3 region has 13 residues. V gave up 6 bases and J gave up 8 bases, with 13 bases separating them. The CDR3 loop is CASSLQESEKLFF. The CDR3 DNA reads as TGTGCCAGCAGCCTCCAAGAATCCGAAAAACTGTTTTTT.

The chain has TRBV28 and TRBJ2-3; D may be TRBD1 or TRBD2 (6 bases each). Trimming stripped 5 bases from V and 1 base from J, with 13 bases between. Germline V gene lookup returns CDR1 MDHEN and CDR2 SYDVKM. The CDR3 covers 15 residues. CDR3 region: CASSGGGEGTDTQYF. The CDR3 DNA reads as TGTGCCAGCAGTGGGGGCGGGGAGGGCACAGATACGCAGTATTTT.

The chain uses TRBV3-1 (or the pseudogene TRBV3-2) and TRBJ2-3; the D is unclear. The germline CDR1 and CDR2 sequences are LGHDT and YNNKEL (reference sequence). The length of the CDR3 is 14 residues. V was pared by 2 bases and J by 6 bases, with 12 bases between. The CDR3 nucleotides read TGTGCCAGCAGCCAACTTCCAAGGCCTGATACGCAGTATTTT. Protein product: CASSQLPRPDTQYF.